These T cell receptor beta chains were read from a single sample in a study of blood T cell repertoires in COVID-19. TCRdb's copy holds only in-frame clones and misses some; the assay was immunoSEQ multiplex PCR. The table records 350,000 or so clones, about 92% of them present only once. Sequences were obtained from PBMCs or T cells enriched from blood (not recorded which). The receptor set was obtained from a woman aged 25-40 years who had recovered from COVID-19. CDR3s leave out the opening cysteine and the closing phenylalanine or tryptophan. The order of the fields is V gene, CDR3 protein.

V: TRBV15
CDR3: ATSTAGPSSGANVLT

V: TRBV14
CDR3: ASSQDGFSNTIY

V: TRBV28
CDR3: ASSSPPGSGGGTGELF

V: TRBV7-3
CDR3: ASSQTGDFYEQY

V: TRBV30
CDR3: AWSVGRGPDYGYT

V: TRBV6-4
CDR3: ASSDGTGKPYNEQF

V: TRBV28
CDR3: ASSFISGVSNQPQH

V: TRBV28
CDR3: ASSHLNTEAF

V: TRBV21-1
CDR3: ASSKNLTLPYEQY

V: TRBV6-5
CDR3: ASSRNGQENSPLH

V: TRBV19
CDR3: ASSMNEAGVGELF

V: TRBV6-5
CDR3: ASGRTRNTIY

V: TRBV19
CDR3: ASSTWTGVKGNQPQH

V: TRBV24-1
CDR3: ATSGGPALGYT

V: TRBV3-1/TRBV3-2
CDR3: ASSHEGSTYGYT

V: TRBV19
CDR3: ASSIFDGLALTETQY

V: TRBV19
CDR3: ASSIGTGSYGYT

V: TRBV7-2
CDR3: ASSRRQGNYNEQF

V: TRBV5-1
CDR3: ASSDGQITDTQY

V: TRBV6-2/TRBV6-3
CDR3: ASSPAGTDNEQF

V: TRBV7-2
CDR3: ASSLAGGYNEQF

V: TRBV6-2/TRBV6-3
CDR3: ASSRQGAWTEAF